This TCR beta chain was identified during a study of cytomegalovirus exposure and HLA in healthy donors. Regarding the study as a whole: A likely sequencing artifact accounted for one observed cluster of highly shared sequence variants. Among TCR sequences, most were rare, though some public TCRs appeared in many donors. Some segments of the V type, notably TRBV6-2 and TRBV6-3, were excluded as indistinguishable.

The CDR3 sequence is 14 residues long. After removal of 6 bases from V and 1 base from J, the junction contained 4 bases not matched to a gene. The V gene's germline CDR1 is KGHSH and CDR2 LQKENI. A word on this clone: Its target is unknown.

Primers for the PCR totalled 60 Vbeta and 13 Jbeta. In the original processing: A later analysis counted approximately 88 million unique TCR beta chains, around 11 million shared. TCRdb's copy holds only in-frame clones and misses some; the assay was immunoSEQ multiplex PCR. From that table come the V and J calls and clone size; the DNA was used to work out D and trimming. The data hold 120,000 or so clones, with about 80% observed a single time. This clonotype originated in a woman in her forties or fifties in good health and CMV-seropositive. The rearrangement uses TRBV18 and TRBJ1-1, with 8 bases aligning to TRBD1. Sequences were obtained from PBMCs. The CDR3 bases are TGTGCCAGCTCCGTCGGGACAGGGAACACTGAAGCTTTCTTT. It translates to CASSVGTGNTEAFF.